Described below is a single T cell receptor (beta chain) sequence and its context. Its antigen is as yet unknown. This record belongs to a study of tumor-infiltrating lymphocytes in primary liver carcinoma. Background on the study: Among the tumors, stages were T1-T3 N0M0 and sizes about 4 to 10 cm.

Study results and caveats: It was in tumors, not blood, that the top-250-clone fraction was significantly higher (p = 0.039).

Blood RNA was derived from unsorted whole blood, and germline DNA was extracted too. The patients lived with chronic HBV infection and had not yet received any treatment. V trimming: 6 bases; J trimming: 6 bases; junction bases outside the gene matches: 3. From germline, CDR1 is SGHVS and CDR2 FNYEAQ. The CDR3 covers 15 residues. The template, roughly 0.45 ug total RNA, yielded TCR beta cDNA made with a constant-region primer. Three rounds of nested multiplex PCR with slightly modified ARM-PCR produced TCR beta libraries. A C-beta reverse primer was combined with TRBV1-TRBV30 forward primers in the first two PCR rounds, and each round had around 11 cycles. TCRdb itself ran the multiplex PCR reads through MiXCR, one entry per CDR3 protein. The sample shows 190,000 or so distinct CDR3 sequences, 65% of them seen only once.

This clonotype originated in a woman aged 55-70 years with primary liver carcinoma and hepatitis B virus infection. J is TRBJ2-1 and V is TRBV7-6, with 15 bases fitting TRBD2. Sequenced sample: peripheral blood. This CDR3 reads CASRGLAGGSNEQFF. As DNA, the CDR3 is TGTGCCAGCAGGGGACTAGCGGGAGGATCCAATGAGCAGTTCTTC.